This T cell receptor (beta chain) emerged from a study of OX40 agonist ivuxolimab in advanced cancers. For the study at large: Patients received the agonistic anti-OX40 (CD134) antibody ivuxolimab.

Only in-frame clones appear in the TCRdb table, and some are missing; sequencing was by immunoSEQ multiplex PCR. The data contain 76,000 or so clones, roughly 85% of them seen just once; the ten biggest clones take up approximately 0.63%. The CDR3 is 14 residues long. Trimming pared 6 bases from V and 8 bases from J, leaving 16 bases between. Germline V gene sequence: CDR1 MNHNS, CDR2 SASEGT. The sample was CD4+ or CD8+ T cells sorted from blood, taken in a trial of the OX40 agonist ivuxolimab. This TCR came from an adult with an advanced solid tumor such as melanoma, head and neck, liver or kidney cancer. This chain links TRBV6-1 with TRBJ1-4, with D possibly TRBD1 on 6 matching bases. The CDR3 protein is CASSAWQGNEKLFF. DNA for the CDR3: TGTGCCAGCAGCGCTTGGCAGGGGAACGAAAAACTGTTTTTT.